There are a few counts of the clone carrying this TCR beta chain. Its target is not known. The CDR3 length is 14 residues. Germline-derived CDR1 and CDR2 are SEHNR and FQNEAQ (reference sequence). Trimming removed 6 bases from V and 2 bases from J; junction bases left unmatched: 6. These data come from a study of a mutant IDH1 vaccine in newly diagnosed glioma. Study at large: A roughly 60% male, approximately 38% female split and a mean age of 40.4 years characterized treated patients.

As to time point: baseline, week 1 (first vaccination visit). Noted treatment: pre-vaccination baseline after standard-of-care therapy. Broader study findings: Pseudoprogression appeared unlinked to shifts in leading peripheral T cell clonotypes.

This table comes from immunoSEQ multiplex PCR, and its TCRdb copy is limited to in-frame clones, with some not included. The sample lists about 33,000 clones, approximately 90% occurring once. The V and J genes are TRBV7-9 and TRBJ1-1, with TRBD1 matching 7 bases. The receptor was derived from a woman in her 40s with glioma. The specimen comprised PBMCs, sampled from a glioma patient treated with radiotherapy, temozolomide or both. The CDR3 spells CASSRDRYNTEAFF. CDR3 sequence (DNA): TGTGCCAGCAGTCGGGACAGATATAACACTGAAGCTTTCTTT.